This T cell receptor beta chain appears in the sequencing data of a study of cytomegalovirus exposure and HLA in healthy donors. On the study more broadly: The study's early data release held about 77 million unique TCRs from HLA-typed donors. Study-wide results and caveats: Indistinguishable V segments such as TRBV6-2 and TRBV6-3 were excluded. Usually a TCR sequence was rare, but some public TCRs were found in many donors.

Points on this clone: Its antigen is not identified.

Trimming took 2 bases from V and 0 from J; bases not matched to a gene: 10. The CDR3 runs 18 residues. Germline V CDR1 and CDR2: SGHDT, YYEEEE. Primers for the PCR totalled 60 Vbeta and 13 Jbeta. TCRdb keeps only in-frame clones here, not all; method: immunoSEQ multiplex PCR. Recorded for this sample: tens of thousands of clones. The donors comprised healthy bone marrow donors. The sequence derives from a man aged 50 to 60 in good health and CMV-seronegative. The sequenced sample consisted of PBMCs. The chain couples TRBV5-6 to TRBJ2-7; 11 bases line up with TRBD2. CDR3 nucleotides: TGTGCCAGCAGCTTCTACGGGACTAGCGGTGCTTTCTCCTACGAGCAGTACTTC. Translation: CASSFYGTSGAFSYEQYF. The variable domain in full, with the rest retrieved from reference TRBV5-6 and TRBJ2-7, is DAGVTQSPTHLIKTRGQQVTLRCSPKSGHDTVSWYQQALGQGPQFIFQYYEEEERQRGNFPDRFSGHQFPNYSSELNVNALLLGDSALYLCASSFYGTSGAFSYEQYFGPGTRLTVT.